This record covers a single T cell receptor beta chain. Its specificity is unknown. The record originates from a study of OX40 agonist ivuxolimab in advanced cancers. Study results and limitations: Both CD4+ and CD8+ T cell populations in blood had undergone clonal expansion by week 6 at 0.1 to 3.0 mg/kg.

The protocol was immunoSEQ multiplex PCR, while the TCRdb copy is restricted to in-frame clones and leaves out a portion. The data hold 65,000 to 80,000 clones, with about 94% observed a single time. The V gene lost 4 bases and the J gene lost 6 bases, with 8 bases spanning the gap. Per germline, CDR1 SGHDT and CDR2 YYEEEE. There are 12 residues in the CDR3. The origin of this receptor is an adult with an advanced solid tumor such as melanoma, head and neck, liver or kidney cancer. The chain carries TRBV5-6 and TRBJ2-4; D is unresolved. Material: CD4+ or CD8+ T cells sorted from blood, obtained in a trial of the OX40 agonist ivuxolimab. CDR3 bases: TGTGCCAGCAGCCGCCCCGGAAACATTCAGTACTTC. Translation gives CASSRPGNIQYF.